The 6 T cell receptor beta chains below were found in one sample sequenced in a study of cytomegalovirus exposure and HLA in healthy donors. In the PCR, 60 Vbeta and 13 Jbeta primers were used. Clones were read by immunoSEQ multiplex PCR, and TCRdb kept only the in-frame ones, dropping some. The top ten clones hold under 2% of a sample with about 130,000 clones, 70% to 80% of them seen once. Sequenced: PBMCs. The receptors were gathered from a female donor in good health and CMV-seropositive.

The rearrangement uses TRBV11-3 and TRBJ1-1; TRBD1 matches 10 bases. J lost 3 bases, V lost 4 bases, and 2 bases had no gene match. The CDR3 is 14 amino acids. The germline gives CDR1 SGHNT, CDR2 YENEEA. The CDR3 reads CASSSGTGDTEAFF. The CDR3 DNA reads TGTGCCAGCAGCTCCGGGACAGGGGACACTGAAGCTTTCTTT.

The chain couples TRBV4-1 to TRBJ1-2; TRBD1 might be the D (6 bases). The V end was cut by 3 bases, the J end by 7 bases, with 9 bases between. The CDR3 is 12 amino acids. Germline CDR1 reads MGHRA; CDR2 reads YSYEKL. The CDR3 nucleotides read TGCGCCAGCAGCCACAGGGGTGGTGGCTACACCTTC. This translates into CASSHRGGGYTF.

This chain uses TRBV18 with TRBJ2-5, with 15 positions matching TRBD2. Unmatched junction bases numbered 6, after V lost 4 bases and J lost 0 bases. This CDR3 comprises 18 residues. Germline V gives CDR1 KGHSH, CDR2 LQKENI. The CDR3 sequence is CASSRTGTSGGNQETQYF. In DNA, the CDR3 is TGTGCCAGCTCACGTACCGGGACTAGCGGGGGGAACCAAGAGACCCAGTACTTC. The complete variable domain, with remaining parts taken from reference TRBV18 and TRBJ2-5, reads NAGVMQNPRHLVRRRGQEARLRCSPMKGHSHVYWYRQLPEEGLKFMVYLQKENIIDESGMPKERFSAEFPKEGPSILRIQQVVRGDSAAYFCASSRTGTSGGNQETQYFGPGTRLLVL.

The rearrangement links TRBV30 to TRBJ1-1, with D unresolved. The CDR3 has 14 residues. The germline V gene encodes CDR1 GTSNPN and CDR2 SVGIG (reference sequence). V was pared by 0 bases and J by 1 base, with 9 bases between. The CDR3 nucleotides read TGTGCCTGGAGTGTACTCCGGGGGAACACTGAAGCTTTCTTT. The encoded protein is CAWSVLRGNTEAFF.

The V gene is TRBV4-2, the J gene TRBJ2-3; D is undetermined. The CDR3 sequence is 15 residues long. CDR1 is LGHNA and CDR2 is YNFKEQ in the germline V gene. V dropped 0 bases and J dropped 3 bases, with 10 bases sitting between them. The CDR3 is CASSQDLSSTDTQYF. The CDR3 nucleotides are TGTGCCAGCAGCCAAGACCTTTCTAGTACAGATACGCAGTATTTT.

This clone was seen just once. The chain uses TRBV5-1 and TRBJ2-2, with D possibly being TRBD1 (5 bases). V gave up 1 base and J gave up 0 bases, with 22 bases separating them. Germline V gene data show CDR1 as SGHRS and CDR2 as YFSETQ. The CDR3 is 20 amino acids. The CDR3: CASSLRGLKQEPSNTGELFF. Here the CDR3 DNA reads TGCGCCAGCAGCTTGAGGGGATTAAAACAGGAACCCTCGAACACCGGGGAGCTGTTTTTT.